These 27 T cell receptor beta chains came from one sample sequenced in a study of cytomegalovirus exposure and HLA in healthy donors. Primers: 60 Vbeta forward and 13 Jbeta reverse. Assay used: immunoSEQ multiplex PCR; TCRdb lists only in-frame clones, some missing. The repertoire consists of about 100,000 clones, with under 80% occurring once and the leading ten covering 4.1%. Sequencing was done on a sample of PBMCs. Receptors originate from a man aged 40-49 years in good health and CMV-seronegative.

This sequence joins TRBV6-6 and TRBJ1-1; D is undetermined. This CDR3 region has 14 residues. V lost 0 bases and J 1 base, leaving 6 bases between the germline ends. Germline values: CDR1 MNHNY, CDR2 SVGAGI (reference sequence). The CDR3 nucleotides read TGTGCCAGCAGTTACTCGGCCCAGAACACTGAAGCTTTCTTT. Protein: CASSYSAQNTEAFF.

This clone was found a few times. CDR3 sequence reads: CASSEMEGSHTGELFF. CDR3 nucleotide sequence: TGTGCCAGCAGTGAGATGGAGGGGAGTCACACCGGGGAGCTGTTTTTT. The chain combines TRBV2 with TRBJ2-2; a weak D match, TRBD2 (6 bases). The V gene's germline CDR1 is SNHLY and CDR2 FYNNEI. The CDR3 sequence is 16 residues long. The V and J ends lost 3 bases and 3 bases respectively, with 14 bases between them.

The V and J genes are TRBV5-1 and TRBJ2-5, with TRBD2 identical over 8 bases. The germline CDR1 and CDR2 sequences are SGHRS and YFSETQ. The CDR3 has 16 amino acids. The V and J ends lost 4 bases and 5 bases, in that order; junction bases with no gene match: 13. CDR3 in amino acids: CASSHGGTSRWETQYF. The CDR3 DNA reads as TGCGCCAGCAGCCATGGTGGGACTAGTCGTTGGGAGACCCAGTACTTC.

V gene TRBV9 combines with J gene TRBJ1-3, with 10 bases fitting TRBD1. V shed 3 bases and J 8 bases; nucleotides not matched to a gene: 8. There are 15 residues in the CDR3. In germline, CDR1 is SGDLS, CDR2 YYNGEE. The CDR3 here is CASSDIRQGAHTIYF. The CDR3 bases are TGTGCCAGCAGCGACATCCGACAGGGGGCTCACACCATATATTTT.

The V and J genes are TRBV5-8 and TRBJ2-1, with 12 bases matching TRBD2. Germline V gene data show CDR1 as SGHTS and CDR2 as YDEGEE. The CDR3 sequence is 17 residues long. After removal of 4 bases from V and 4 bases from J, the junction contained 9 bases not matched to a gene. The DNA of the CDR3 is TGTGCCAGCAGCACCCCCACGACTAGCGGGGGTTACAATGAGCAGTTCTTC. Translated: CASSTPTTSGGYNEQFF.

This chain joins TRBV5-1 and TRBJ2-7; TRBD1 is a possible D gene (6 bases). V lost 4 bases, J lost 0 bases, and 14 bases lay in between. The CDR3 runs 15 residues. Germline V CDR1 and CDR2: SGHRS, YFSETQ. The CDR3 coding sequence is TGCGCCAGCAGCCCGGACAGTCGTCGCTCCTACGAGCAGTACGTC. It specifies CASSPDSRRSYEQYV.

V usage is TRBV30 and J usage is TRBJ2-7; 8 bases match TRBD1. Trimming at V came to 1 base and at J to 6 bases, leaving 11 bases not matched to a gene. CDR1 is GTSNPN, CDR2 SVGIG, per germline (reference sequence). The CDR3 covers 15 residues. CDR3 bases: TGTGCCTGGAGTGCCCCAGGGGGCCTGAGGGGCGAGCAGTACTTC. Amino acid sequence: CAWSAPGGLRGEQYF. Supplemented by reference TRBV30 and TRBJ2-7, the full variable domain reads SQTIHQWPATLVQPVGSPLSLECTVEGTSNPNLYWYRQAAGRGLQLLFYSVGIGQISSEVPQNLSASRPQDRQFILSSKKLLLSDSGFYLCAWSAPGGLRGEQYFGPGTRLTVT.

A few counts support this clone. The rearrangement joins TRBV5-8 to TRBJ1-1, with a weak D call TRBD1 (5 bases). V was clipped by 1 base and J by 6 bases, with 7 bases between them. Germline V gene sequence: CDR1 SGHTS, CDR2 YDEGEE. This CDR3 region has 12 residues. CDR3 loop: CASSLRGPEAFF. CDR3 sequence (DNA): TGTGCCAGCAGCTTGAGGGGCCCTGAAGCTTTCTTT.

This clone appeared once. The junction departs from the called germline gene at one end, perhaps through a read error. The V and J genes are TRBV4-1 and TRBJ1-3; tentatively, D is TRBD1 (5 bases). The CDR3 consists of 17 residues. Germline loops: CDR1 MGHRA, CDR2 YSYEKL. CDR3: CASSRLGAGGFGDTIYF. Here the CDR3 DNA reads TGCGCCAGCAGCCGCCTTGGGGCGGGAGGGTTTGGAGACACCATATATTTT.

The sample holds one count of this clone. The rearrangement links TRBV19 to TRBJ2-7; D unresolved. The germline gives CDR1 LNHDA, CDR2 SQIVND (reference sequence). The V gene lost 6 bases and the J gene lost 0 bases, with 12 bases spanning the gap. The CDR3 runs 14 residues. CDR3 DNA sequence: TGTGCCAGTAGCCCCACCTCGGTCTCCTACGAGCAGTACTTC. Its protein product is CASSPTSVSYEQYF.

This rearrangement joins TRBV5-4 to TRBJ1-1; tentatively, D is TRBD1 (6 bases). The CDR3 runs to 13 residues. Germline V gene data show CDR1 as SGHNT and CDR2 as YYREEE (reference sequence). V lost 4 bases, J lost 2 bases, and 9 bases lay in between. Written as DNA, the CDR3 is TGTGCCAGCAGCCCGGGGACAAACACTGAAGCTTTCTTT. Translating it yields CASSPGTNTEAFF.

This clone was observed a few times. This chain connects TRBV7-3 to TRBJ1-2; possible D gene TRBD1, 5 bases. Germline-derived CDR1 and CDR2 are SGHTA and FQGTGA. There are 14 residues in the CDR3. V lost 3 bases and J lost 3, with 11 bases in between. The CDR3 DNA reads TGTGCCAGCAGCTTGGGGCCGGATGACTATGGCTACACCTTC. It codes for CASSLGPDDYGYTF.

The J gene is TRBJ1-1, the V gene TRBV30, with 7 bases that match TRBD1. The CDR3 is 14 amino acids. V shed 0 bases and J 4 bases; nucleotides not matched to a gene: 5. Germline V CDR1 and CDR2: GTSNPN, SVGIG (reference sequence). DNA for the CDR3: TGTGCCTGGAGTGTAGCAGGGGGTAGCACTGAAGCTTTCTTT. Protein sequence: CAWSVAGGSTEAFF.

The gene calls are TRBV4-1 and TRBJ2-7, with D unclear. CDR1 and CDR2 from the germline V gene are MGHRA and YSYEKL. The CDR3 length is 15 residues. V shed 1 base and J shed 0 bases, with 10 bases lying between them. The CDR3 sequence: CASSQVQLTSYEQYF. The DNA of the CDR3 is TGCGCCAGCAGCCAAGTACAGCTAACCTCCTACGAGCAGTACTTC.

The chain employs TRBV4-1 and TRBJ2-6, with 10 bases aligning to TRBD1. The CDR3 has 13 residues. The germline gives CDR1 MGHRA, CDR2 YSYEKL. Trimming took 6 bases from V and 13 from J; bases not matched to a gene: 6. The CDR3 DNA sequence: TGCGCCAGCAGACCTCGGGACAGGGGAGTCCTGACTTTC. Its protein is CASRPRDRGVLTF.

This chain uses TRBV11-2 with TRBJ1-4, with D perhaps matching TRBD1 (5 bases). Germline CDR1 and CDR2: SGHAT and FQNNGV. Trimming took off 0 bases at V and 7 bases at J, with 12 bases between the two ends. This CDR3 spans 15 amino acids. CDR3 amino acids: CASSLDSIRGEKLFF. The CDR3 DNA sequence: TGTGCCAGCAGCTTAGATTCTATTAGGGGTGAAAAACTGTTTTTT.

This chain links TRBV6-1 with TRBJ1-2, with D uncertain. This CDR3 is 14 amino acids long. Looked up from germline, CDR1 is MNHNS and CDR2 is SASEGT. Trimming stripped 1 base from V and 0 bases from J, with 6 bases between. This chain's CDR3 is CASSEGQANYGYTF. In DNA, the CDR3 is TGTGCCAGCAGTGAAGGGCAAGCTAACTATGGCTACACCTTC.

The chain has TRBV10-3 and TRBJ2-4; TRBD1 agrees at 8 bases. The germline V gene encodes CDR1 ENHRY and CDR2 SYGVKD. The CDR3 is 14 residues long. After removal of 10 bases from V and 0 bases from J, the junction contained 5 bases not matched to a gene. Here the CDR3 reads CATQGVLAKNIQYF. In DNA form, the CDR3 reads TGTGCCACACAGGGGGTCCTAGCCAAAAACATTCAGTACTTC.

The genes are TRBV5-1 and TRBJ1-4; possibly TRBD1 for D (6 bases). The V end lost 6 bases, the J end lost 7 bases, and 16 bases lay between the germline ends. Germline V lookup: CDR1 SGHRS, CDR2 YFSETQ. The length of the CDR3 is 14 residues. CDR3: CASKERTESEKLFF. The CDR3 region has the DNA TGCGCCAGCAAAGAAAGGACAGAGAGTGAAAAACTGTTTTTT.

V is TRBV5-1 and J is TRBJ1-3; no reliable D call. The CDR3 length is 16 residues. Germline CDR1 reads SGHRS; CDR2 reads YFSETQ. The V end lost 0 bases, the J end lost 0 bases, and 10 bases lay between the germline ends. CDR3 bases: TGCGCCAGCAGCTTGGACAGCGGTAACTCTGGAAACACCATATATTTT. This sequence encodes CASSLDSGNSGNTIYF.

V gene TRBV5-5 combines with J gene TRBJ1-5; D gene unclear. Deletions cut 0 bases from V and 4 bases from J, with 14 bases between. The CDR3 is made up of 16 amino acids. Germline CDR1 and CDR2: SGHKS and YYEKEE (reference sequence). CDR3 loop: CASSLDSRPGNQPQHF. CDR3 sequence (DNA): TGTGCCAGCAGCTTGGATTCTAGGCCGGGGAATCAGCCCCAGCATTTT.

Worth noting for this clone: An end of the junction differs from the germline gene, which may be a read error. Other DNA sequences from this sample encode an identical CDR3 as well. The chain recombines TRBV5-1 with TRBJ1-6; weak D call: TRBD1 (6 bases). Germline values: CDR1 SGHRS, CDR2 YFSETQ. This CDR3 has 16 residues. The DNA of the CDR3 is TGCGCCAGCAGCCCGCTAATGGACAGTTATAATTCCCCCCTCCACTTT. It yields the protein CASSPLMDSYNSPLHF.

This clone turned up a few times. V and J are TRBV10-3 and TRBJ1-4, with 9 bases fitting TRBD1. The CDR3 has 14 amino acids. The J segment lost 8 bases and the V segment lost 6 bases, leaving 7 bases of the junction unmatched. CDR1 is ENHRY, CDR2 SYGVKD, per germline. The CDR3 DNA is TGTGCCATCAGGGGGGACAGGGATGGCGAAAAACTGTTTTTT. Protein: CAIRGDRDGEKLFF.

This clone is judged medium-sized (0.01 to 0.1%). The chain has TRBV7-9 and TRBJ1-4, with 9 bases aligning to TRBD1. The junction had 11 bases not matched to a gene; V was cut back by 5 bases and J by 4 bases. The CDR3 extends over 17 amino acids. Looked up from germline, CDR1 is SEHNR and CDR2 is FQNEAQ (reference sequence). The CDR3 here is CASSPRQGESDNEKLFF. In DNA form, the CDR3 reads TGTGCCAGCAGCCCCCGACAGGGGGAAAGTGATAATGAAAAACTGTTTTTT.

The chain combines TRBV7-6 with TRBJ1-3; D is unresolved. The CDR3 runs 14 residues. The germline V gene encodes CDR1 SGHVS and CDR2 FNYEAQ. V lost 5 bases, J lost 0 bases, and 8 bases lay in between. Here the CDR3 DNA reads TGTGCCAGCAGCCCAACCAGCTCTGGAAACACCATATATTTT. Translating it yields CASSPTSSGNTIYF.

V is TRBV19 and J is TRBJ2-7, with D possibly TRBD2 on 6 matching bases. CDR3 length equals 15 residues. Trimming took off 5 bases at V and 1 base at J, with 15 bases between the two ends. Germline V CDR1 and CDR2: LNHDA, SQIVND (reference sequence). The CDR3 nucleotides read TGTGCCAGTAGTGGGGGGACTGGGGCGTCCTACGAGCAGTACGTC. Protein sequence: CASSGGTGASYEQYV.

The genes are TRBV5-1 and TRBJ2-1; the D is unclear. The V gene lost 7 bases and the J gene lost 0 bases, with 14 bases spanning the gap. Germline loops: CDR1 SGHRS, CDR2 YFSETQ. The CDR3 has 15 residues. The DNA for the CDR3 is TGCGCCAGCTCCGCTATATTGAGCTCCTACAATGAGCAGTTCTTC. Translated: CASSAILSSYNEQFF. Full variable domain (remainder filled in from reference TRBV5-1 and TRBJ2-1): KAGVTQTPRYLIKTRGQQVTLSCSPISGHRSVSWYQQTPGQGLQFLFEYFSETQRNKGNFPGRFSGRQFSNSRSEMNVSTLELGDSALYLCASSAILSSYNEQFFGPGTRLTVL.